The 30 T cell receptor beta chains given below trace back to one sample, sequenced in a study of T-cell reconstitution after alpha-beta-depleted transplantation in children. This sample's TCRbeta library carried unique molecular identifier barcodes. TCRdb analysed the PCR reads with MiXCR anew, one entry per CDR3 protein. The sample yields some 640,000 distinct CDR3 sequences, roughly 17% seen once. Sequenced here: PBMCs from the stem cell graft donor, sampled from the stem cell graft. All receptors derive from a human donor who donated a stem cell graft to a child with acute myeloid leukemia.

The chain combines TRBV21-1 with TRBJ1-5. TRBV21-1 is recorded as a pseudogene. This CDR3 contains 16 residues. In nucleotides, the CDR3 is TGTGCCAGCAACGGCCTCAAAAGGAGAGGAGGTCAGCCCCAGCATTTT. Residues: CASNGLKRRGGQPQHF.

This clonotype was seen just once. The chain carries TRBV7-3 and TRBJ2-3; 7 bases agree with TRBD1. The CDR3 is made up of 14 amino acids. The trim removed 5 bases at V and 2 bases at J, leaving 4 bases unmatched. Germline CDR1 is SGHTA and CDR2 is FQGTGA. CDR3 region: CASSVGQLTDTQYF. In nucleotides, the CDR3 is TGTGCCAGCAGCGTGGGACAGCTCACAGATACGCAGTATTTT.

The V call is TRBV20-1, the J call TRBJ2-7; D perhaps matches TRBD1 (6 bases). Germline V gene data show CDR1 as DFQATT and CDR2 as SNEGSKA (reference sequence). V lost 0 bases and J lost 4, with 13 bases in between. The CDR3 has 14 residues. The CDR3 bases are TGCAGTGCTAGAGATCTGGCCAGGGGATACGAGCAGTACTTC. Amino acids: CSARDLARGYEQYF.

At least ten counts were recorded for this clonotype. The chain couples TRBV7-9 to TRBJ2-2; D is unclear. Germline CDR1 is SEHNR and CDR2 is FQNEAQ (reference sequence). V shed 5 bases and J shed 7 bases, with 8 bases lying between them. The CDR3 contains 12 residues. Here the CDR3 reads CASSPTGGELFF. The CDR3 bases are TGTGCCAGCAGCCCGACGGGCGGGGAGCTGTTTTTT. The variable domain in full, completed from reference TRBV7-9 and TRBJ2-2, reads DTGVSQNPRHKITKRGQNVTFRCDPISEHNRLYWYRQTLGQGPEFLTYFQNEAQLEKSRLLSDRFSAERPKGSFSTLEIQRTEQGDSAMYLCASSPTGGELFFGEGSRLTVL.

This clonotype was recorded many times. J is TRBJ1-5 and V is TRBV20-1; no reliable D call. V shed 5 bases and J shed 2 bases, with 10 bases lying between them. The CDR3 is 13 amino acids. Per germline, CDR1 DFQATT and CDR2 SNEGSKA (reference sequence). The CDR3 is CSAFSGGNQPQHF. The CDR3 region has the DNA TGCAGTGCTTTCTCTGGGGGCAATCAGCCCCAGCATTTT.

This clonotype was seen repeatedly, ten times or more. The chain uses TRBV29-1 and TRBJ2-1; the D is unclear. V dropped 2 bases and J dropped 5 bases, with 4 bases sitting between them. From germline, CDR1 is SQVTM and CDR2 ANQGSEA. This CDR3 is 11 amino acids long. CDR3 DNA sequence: TGCAGCGTTGAACGGGACAATGAGCAGTTCTTC. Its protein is CSVERDNEQFF.

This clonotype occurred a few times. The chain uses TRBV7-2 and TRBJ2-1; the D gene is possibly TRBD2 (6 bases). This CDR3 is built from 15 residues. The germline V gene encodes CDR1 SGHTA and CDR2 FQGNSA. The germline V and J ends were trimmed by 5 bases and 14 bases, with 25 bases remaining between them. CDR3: CASSVVAESNDVEFF. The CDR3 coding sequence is TGTGCCAGCAGCGTCGTAGCGGAGTCTAATGACGTGGAGTTCTTC.

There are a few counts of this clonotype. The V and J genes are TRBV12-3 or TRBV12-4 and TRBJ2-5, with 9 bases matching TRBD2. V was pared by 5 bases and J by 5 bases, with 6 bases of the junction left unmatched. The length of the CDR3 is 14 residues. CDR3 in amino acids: CASSAGGVVETQYF. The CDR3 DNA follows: TGTGCCAGCAGTGCGGGGGGGGTGGTGGAGACCCAGTACTTC.

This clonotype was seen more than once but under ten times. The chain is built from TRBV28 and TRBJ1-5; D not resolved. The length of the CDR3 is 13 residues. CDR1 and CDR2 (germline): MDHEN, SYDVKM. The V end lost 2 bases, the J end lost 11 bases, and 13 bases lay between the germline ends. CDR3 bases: TGTGCCAGCAGTTTAGAAGGGAGGCGGACCCAGCATTTT. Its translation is CASSLEGRRTQHF.

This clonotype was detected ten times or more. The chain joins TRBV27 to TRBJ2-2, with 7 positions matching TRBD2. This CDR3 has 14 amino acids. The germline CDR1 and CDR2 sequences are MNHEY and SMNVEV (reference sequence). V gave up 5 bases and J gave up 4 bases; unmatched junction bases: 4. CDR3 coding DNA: TGTGCCAGCAGTGCAGCGGGGATCACCGGGGAGCTGTTTTTT. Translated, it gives CASSAAGITGELFF.

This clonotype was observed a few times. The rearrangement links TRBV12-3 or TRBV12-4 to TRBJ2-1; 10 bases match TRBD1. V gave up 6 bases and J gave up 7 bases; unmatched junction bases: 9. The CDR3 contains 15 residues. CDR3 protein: CASSPTGGLGNEQFF. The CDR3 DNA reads TGTGCCAGCAGCCCGACAGGGGGCCTTGGTAATGAGCAGTTCTTC.

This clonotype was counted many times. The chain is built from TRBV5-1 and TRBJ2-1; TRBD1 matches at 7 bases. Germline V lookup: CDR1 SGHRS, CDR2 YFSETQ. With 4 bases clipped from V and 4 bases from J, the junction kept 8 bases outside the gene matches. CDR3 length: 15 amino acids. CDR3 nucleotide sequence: TGCGCCAGCAGCATACAGGGGTGGCAATACAATGAGCAGTTCTTC. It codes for CASSIQGWQYNEQFF.

CDR3 loop: CATSSPDPGTDTQYF. In DNA form, the CDR3 reads TGTGCCACCAGCAGCCCCGACCCCGGCACAGATACGCAGTATTTT. This chain connects TRBV15 to TRBJ2-3; D is unclear. V was clipped by 3 bases and J by 1 base, with 11 bases between them. Germline CDR1 and CDR2: LNHNV and YYDKDF (reference sequence). The CDR3 contains 15 residues.

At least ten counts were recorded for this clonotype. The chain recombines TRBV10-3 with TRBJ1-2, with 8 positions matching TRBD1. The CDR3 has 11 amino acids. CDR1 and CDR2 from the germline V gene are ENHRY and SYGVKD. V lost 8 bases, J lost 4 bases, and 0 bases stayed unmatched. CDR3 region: CAIGQGYGYTF. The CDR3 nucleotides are TGTGCCATCGGACAGGGCTATGGCTACACCTTC.

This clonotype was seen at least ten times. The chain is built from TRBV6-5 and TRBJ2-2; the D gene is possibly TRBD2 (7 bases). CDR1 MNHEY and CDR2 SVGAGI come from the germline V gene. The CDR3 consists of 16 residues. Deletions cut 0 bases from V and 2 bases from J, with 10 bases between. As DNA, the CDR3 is TGTGCCAGCAGTTACTCGCGGGGGCCAAACACCGGGGAGCTGTTTTTT. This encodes CASSYSRGPNTGELFF.

Here the CDR3 DNA reads TGTGCCAGCAGTAATCCGGGACAGGGGGATGAAAAACTGTTTTTT. It encodes CASSNPGQGDEKLFF. V is TRBV5-5 and J is TRBJ1-4; 11 bases match TRBD1. The junction had 6 bases not matched to a gene; V was cut back by 5 bases and J by 6 bases. Germline CDR1 reads SGHKS; CDR2 reads YYEKEE (reference sequence). CDR3 size: 15 residues. Using reference TRBV5-5 and TRBJ1-4 for the parts outside the CDR3, the full variable domain is DAGVTQSPTHLIKTRGQQVTLRCSPISGHKSVSWYQQVLGQGPQFIFQYYEKEERGRGNFPDRFSARQFPNYSSELNVNALLLGDSALYLCASSNPGQGDEKLFFGSGTQLSVL.

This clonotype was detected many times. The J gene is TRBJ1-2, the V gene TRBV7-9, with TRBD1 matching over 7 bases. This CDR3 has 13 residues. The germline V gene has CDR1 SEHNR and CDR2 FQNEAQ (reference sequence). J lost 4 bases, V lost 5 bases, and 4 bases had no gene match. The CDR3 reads CASSPGQIYGYTF. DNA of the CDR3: TGTGCCAGCAGCCCGGGACAGATCTATGGCTACACCTTC.

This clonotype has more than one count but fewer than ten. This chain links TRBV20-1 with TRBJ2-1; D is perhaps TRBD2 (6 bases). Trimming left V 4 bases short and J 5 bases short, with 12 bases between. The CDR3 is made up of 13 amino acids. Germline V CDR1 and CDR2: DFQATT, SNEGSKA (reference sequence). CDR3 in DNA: TGCAGTGCTATAACCGGGGGTAACAATGAGCAGTTCTTC. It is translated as CSAITGGNNEQFF.

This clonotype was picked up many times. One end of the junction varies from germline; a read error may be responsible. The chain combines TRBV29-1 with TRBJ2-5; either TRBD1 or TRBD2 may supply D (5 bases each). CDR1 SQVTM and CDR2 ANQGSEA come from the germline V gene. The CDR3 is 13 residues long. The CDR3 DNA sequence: TGCAGCGTTGAGGGGTACTTAGGGGAGAGCCAGTACTTC. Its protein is CSVEGYLGESQYF.

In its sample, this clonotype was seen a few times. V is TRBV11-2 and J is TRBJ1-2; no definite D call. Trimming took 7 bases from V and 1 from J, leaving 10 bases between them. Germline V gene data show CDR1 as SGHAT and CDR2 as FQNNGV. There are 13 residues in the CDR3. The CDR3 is CASNQRGNYGYTF. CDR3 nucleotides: TGTGCCAGCAATCAGCGGGGTAACTATGGCTACACCTTC.

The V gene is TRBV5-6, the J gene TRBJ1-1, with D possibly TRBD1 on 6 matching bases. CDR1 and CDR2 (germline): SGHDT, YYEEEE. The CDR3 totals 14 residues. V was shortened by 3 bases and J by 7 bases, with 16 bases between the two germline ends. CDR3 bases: TGTGCCAGCAGCTGGGGGGGGGGGACACATGAAGCTTTCTTT. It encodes CASSWGGGTHEAFF.

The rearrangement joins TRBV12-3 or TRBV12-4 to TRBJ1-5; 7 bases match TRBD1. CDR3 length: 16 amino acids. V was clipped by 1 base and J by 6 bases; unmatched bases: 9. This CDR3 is CASSLDRGINSQPQHF. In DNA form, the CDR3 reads TGTGCCAGCAGTTTAGACAGGGGAATTAATAGTCAGCCCCAGCATTTT.

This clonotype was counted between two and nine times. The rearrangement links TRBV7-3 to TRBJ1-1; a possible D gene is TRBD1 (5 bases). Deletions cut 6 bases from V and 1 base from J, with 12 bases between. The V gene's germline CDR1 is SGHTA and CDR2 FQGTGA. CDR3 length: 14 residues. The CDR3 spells CASRAGPSNTEAFF. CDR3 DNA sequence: TGTGCCAGCAGGGCAGGGCCATCGAACACTGAAGCTTTCTTT.

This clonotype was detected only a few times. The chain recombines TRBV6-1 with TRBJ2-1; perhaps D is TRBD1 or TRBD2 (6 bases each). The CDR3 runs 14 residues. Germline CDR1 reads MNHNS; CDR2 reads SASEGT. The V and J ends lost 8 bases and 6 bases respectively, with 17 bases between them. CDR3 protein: CASGGTPEGNEQFF. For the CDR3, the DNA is TGTGCCAGCGGGGGGACACCGGAAGGCAATGAGCAGTTCTTC.

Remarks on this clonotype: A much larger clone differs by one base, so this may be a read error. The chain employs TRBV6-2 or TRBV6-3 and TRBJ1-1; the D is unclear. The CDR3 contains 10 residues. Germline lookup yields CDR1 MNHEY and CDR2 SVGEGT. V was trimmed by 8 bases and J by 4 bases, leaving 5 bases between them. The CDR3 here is CASGVTEAFF. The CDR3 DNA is TGTGCCAGCGGGGTCACTGAAGCTTTCTTT.

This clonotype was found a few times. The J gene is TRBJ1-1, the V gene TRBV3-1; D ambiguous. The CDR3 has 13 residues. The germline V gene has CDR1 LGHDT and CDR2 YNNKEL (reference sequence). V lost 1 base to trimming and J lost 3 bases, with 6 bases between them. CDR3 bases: TGTGCCAGCAGCCAAGGCAAATACACTGAAGCTTTCTTT. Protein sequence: CASSQGKYTEAFF.

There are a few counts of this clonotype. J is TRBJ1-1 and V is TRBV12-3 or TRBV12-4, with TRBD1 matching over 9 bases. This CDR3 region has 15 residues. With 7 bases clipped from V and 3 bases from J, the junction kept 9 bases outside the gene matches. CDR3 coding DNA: TGTGCCAGCACCTCTTTGACAGGGGGGTACACTGAAGCTTTCTTT. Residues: CASTSLTGGYTEAFF.

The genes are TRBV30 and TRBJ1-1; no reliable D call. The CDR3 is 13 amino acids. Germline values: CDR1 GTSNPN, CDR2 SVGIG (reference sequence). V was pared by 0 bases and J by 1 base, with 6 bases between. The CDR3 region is CAWSVLTNTEAFF. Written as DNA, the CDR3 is TGTGCCTGGAGTGTACTTACGAACACTGAAGCTTTCTTT.

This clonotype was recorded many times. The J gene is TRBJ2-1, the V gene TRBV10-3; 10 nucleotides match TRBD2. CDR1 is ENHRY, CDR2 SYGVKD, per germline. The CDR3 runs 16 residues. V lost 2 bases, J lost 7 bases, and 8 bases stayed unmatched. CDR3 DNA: TGTGCCATCAGTGAGCTGGCTAGCGGGGGTGAAAATGAGCAGTTCTTC. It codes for CAISELASGGENEQFF.

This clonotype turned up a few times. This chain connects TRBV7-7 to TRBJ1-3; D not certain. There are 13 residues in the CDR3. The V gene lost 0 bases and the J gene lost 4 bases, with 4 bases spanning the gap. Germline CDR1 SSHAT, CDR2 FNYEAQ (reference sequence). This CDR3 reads CASSLAVGNTIYF. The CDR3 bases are TGTGCCAGCAGCTTAGCCGTCGGAAACACCATATATTTT.